A single sample is the source of the 28 T cell receptor beta chains below, sequenced in a study of molecular identifiers for immune sequencing clone quantification. MiXCR was run by TCRdb on the PCR reads, yielding one entry per CDR3 protein. In the table there are roughly 630,000 distinct CDR3 sequences, less than 30% of which are singletons. Sequences were obtained from naive CD8+ T cells from blood, with Jurkat cell RNA spiked in. Subset meaning: FACS-sorted CD8+CD4-CCR7+CD45RA+ naive T cells. The receptors shown here come from a human donor in good health. Some libraries in this study had Jurkat cell RNA spiked in.

In regard to this clonotype: Since a much larger clone is just one base distant, this may be a read error. This chain connects TRBV12-5 to TRBJ2-4; D is possibly TRBD2 (6 bases). This CDR3 spans 14 amino acids. V lost 3 bases and J 9 bases, leaving 15 bases between the germline ends. CDR1 is LGHNT and CDR2 is FRNRAP in the germline V gene. The CDR3 loop is CASGLGPVGGIQYF. For the CDR3, the DNA is TGTGCTAGTGGTTTAGGTCCTGTCGGGGGCATTCAGTACTTC.

On this clonotype itself: A much larger clone differs from this one at a single base, so this may be a read error. V is TRBV20-1 and J is TRBJ1-4, with no clear D. There are 16 residues in the CDR3. CDR1 and CDR2 (germline): DFQATT, SNEGSKA (reference sequence). The CDR3 DNA is TGCAGTGCTAGAGAGGAAAGAACAGTATGGGGTGAAAAACTGCTTTTT. Translation: CSAREERTVWGEKLLF.

At least ten counts were recorded for this clonotype. This chain uses TRBV4-2 with TRBJ2-7; D perhaps matches TRBD2 (5 bases). Germline CDR1 and CDR2: LGHNA and YNFKEQ. Deletions cut 1 base from V and 3 bases from J, with 7 bases between. This CDR3 spans 13 amino acids. The CDR3 sequence is CASSQGGLYEQYF. CDR3 sequence (DNA): TGTGCCAGCAGCCAAGGAGGGCTCTACGAGCAGTACTTC.

This clonotype was observed at least ten times. V usage is TRBV10-3 and J usage is TRBJ1-1; TRBD1 agrees at 9 bases. CDR1 ENHRY and CDR2 SYGVKD come from the germline V gene. This CDR3 has 14 amino acids. Losses at the gene ends were 9 bases for V and 6 bases for J; bases not matched to a gene: 11. CDR3 nucleotides: TGTGCCATGGGACAGGGACCCGCCGGGGCTGAAGCTTTCTTT. Its protein is CAMGQGPAGAEAFF.

The table lists this clonotype with a few counts. This chain connects TRBV19 to TRBJ1-1; D remains ambiguous. V lost 3 bases to trimming and J lost 1 base, with 6 bases between them. Germline V gene data show CDR1 as LNHDA and CDR2 as SQIVND (reference sequence). The CDR3 totals 13 residues. CDR3 sequence: CASSMVTNTEAFF. CDR3 sequence (DNA): TGTGCCAGTAGTATGGTCACGAACACTGAAGCTTTCTTT.

For this clonotype: Given a much more abundant clone one base away, this may be a read error. The genes are TRBV30 and TRBJ2-1, with 7 bases fitting TRBD2. Germline assignment: CDR1 GTSNPN and CDR2 SVGIG (reference sequence). This CDR3 spans 13 amino acids. The trim removed 1 base at V and 10 bases at J, leaving 7 bases unmatched. CDR3 in amino acids: CAWSETSSGEQFF. CDR3 in DNA: TGTGCCTGGAGTGAAACTAGTAGCGGGGAGCAGTTCTTC.

As regards this clonotype: It may be a read error: a sequence one base away is much more abundant. The chain has TRBV14 and TRBJ1-1; TRBD1 aligns across 7 bases. CDR3 length equals 14 residues. Germline assignment: CDR1 SGHDN and CDR2 FVKESK. After removal of 4 bases from V and 6 bases from J, the junction contained 8 bases not matched to a gene. The DNA of the CDR3 is TGTGCCAGCAGCCTAGTATTGACAGGGCCTGAAGCTTTCTTT. Protein product: CASSLVLTGPEAFF.

This clonotype was counted many times. The chain carries TRBV12-3 or TRBV12-4 and TRBJ1-1, with 8 bases identical to TRBD1. The CDR3 is made up of 16 amino acids. V lost 6 bases, J lost 5 bases, and 14 bases stayed unmatched. The CDR3 nucleotides are TGTGCCAGCAGCTATGACAGGGGAGCGGTTTTGACTGAAGCTTTCTTT. It specifies CASSYDRGAVLTEAFF.

Of note for this clonotype: A much larger clone lies a single base off, so this may be a read error. The chain uses TRBV29-1 and TRBJ2-3; the D is unclear. This CDR3 is 15 amino acids long. The V gene's germline CDR1 is SQVTM and CDR2 ANQGSEA. The CDR3 bases are TGCAGCGTTGAGTGGATGAGTAGGAGCACAGATGCGCAGTATTTT. Its translation is CSVEWMSRSTDAQYF.

Turning to this clonotype: One end of the junction fails to match germline, which may point to a read error. This chain connects TRBV7-9 to TRBJ2-5, with D perhaps matching TRBD2 (7 bases). Germline loops: CDR1 SEHNR, CDR2 FQNEAQ (reference sequence). CDR3 size: 13 residues. Written as DNA, the CDR3 is TGTGCCAGCCGCTTCGGGGGGCTCGAGACCCAGTACTTC. Its protein is CASRFGGLETQYF. Complete variable domain (other parts from reference TRBV7-9 and TRBJ2-5): DTGVSQNPRHKITKRGQNVTFRCDPISEHNRLYWYRQTLGQGPEFLTYFQNEAQLEKSRLLSDRFSAERPKGSFSTLEIQRTEQGDSAMYLCASRFGGLETQYFGPGTRLLVL.

There are many counts of this clonotype. This chain joins TRBV7-6 and TRBJ2-3, with D possibly TRBD2 on 6 matching bases. Looked up from germline, CDR1 is SGHVS and CDR2 is FNYEAQ. Trimming pared 3 bases from V and 5 bases from J, leaving 9 bases between. The CDR3 runs to 13 residues. The CDR3 sequence is CASSFGGEDTQYF. The CDR3 DNA sequence: TGTGCCAGCAGCTTCGGAGGGGAAGATACGCAGTATTTT.

This clonotype was observed at least ten times. The chain employs TRBV7-8 and TRBJ2-6; D is uncertain. Germline V gene sequence: CDR1 SGHVS, CDR2 FQNEAQ. The V gene lost 3 bases and the J gene lost 0 bases, with 24 bases spanning the gap. This CDR3 comprises 21 residues. CDR3 sequence (DNA): TGTGCCAGCAGCTTTGGGCCTATCCAGCAGAGCAGGAACTCTGGGGCCAACGTCCTGACTTTC. It specifies CASSFGPIQQSRNSGANVLTF. The full variable domain, completed using reference TRBV7-8 and TRBJ2-6, is GAGVSQSPRYKVAKRGQDVALRCDPISGHVSLFWYQQALGQGPEFLTYFQNEAQLDKSGLPSDRFFAERPEGSVSTLKIQRTQQEDSAVYLCASSFGPIQQSRNSGANVLTFGAGSRLTVL.

The rearrangement uses TRBV3-1 and TRBJ2-2; the D gene is possibly TRBD2 (5 bases). Trimming pared 4 bases from V and 4 bases from J, leaving 16 bases between. This CDR3 is built from 16 residues. Germline-derived CDR1 and CDR2 are LGHDT and YNNKEL (reference sequence). CDR3 bases: TGTGCCAGCAGCCCTCTCGAAGTTCGGGGCACCGGGGAGCTGTTTTTT. Its translation is CASSPLEVRGTGELFF.

This clonotype was detected ten times or more. The gene calls are TRBV5-8 and TRBJ2-7; D possibly corresponds to TRBD1 (5 bases). CDR1 is SGHTS and CDR2 is YDEGEE in the germline V gene. The ends were cut back, 4 bases at V and 3 bases at J, with 11 bases in the middle. The CDR3 loop spans 13 amino acids. The CDR3 spells CASSPGHHYEQYF. Written as DNA, the CDR3 is TGTGCCAGCAGCCCTGGACATCACTACGAGCAGTACTTC.

This clonotype has ten or more counts. This chain connects TRBV13 to TRBJ2-3; the D gene is possibly TRBD2 (5 bases). The V end was cut by 0 bases, the J end by 7 bases, with 11 bases between. This CDR3 contains 14 residues. Germline V gives CDR1 PRHDT, CDR2 FYEKMQ (reference sequence). The CDR3 region is CASSLGLAAYTQYF. CDR3 sequence (DNA): TGTGCCAGCAGCTTAGGTCTAGCAGCCTATACGCAGTATTTT.

Note on this clonotype: This may arise from a read error, as a much more abundant clone is one base away. This chain links TRBV4-1 with TRBJ1-4, with D perhaps TRBD1 (5 bases). Germline values: CDR1 MGHRA, CDR2 YSYEKL. The CDR3 has 15 amino acids. DNA for the CDR3: TGCGCCAGCAGCCACCGACAGCCAACTAATGAAAACCTGTTTTTT. Translating gives CASSHRQPTNENLFF.

The gene calls are TRBV20-1 and TRBJ2-1, with 8 bases aligning to TRBD2. In germline, CDR1 is DFQATT, CDR2 SNEGSKA (reference sequence). The CDR3 totals 17 residues. Losses at the gene ends were 0 bases for V and 5 bases for J; bases not matched to a gene: 12. CDR3 sequence: CSARDRSGGSGDNEQFF. CDR3 DNA: TGCAGTGCTAGAGATCGGAGCGGGGGCAGTGGAGACAATGAGCAGTTCTTC.

The chain recombines TRBV4-3 with TRBJ2-7; 7 bases match TRBD1. Per germline, CDR1 LGHNA and CDR2 YSLEER. Unmatched junction bases numbered 5, after V lost 0 bases and J lost 3 bases. This CDR3 has 15 residues. The CDR3 DNA sequence: TGCGCCAGCAGCCAAGATATAGGACAGGACTACGAGCAGTACTTC. It specifies CASSQDIGQDYEQYF.

Details on this clonotype: At one boundary the junction diverges from the germline segment, which might be a read error. This chain joins TRBV20-1 and TRBJ2-5; 12 bases are shared with TRBD2. The CDR3 runs to 17 residues. CDR1 and CDR2 (germline): DFQATT, SNEGSKA (reference sequence). CDR3 sequence (DNA): TGCAGTGCTAGAATAGAAGTTCTAGCGGGGGGGCCAGAGACCCGGTACTTC. It translates to CSARIEVLAGGPETRYF.

The sample holds many counts of this clonotype. The gene calls are TRBV7-3 and TRBJ2-1; 12 bases fit TRBD2. The V segment lost 3 bases and the J segment 7 bases; nucleotides outside the gene matches: 4. The V gene's germline CDR1 is SGHTA and CDR2 FQGTGA. CDR3 length: 15 residues. The CDR3 reads CASSFLAGGPNEQFF. The CDR3 DNA sequence: TGTGCCAGCAGCTTCCTAGCGGGAGGGCCGAATGAGCAGTTCTTC. Using reference TRBV7-3 and TRBJ2-1 for the parts outside the CDR3, the full variable domain is GAGVSQTPSNKVTEKGKYVELRCDPISGHTALYWYRQSLGQGPEFLIYFQGTGAADDSGLPNDRFFAVRPEGSVSTLKIQRTERGDSAVYLCASSFLAGGPNEQFFGPGTRLTVL.

The V call is TRBV19, the J call TRBJ2-2; D is tentatively TRBD1 or TRBD2 (5 bases each). The V and J ends lost 1 base and 4 bases respectively, with 10 bases between them. Germline CDR1 LNHDA, CDR2 SQIVND (reference sequence). This CDR3 has 15 amino acids. CDR3 sequence reads: CASSIVEGITGELFF. As DNA, the CDR3 is TGTGCCAGTAGTATAGTTGAGGGGATCACCGGGGAGCTGTTTTTT.

This clonotype was seen many times. V usage is TRBV30 and J usage is TRBJ2-2, with D maybe TRBD1 (5 bases). The length of the CDR3 is 13 residues. V lost 6 bases and J lost 1, with 9 bases in between. Germline assignment: CDR1 GTSNPN and CDR2 SVGIG (reference sequence). The CDR3 DNA sequence: TGTGCCTGCCCGACAGAGAACACCGGGGAGCTGTTTTTT. Translation gives CACPTENTGELFF.

The chain combines TRBV2 with TRBJ2-5, with TRBD2 matching 9 bases. With 4 bases clipped from V and 5 bases from J, the junction kept 8 bases outside the gene matches. Germline V lookup: CDR1 SNHLY, CDR2 FYNNEI. There are 15 residues in the CDR3. In nucleotides, the CDR3 is TGTGCCAGCAGTGCTCTAGCGGGATTGGGGGAGACCCAGTACTTC. Protein sequence: CASSALAGLGETQYF.

This chain links TRBV12-3 or TRBV12-4 with TRBJ2-2, with D perhaps matching TRBD1 (6 bases). The CDR3 is 14 amino acids. V was cut by 3 bases and J by 4 bases, with 9 bases left in between. The CDR3, as DNA: TGTGCCAGCAGTTTGGACAGCTCCACCGGGGAGCTGTTTTTT. It translates to CASSLDSSTGELFF.

DNA for the CDR3: TGCAGTGCTAGGAGGGCCCAGACAGGCTACGAGCAGTACTTC. Its translation is CSARRAQTGYEQYF. The rearrangement joins TRBV20-1 to TRBJ2-7, with D possibly being TRBD1 (6 bases). Germline V CDR1 and CDR2: DFQATT, SNEGSKA (reference sequence). The CDR3 runs 14 residues. V was clipped by 3 bases and J by 3 bases, with 15 bases between them.

In regard to this clonotype: A single base separates this from a much larger clone, so it may be a read error. This chain connects TRBV25-1 to TRBJ2-7; perhaps TRBD1 as D (6 bases). This CDR3 region has 12 residues. Germline assignment: CDR1 MGHDK and CDR2 SYGVNS. The CDR3 reads CASMGRGYEQHF. The CDR3 coding sequence is TGTGCCAGCATGGGCAGGGGCTACGAGCAGCACTTC.

This clonotype was found many times. The V call is TRBV4-3, the J call TRBJ1-4, with TRBD1 matching 9 bases. V lost 4 bases and J lost 7; bases outside the gene matches: 4. Germline V CDR1 and CDR2: LGHNA, YSLEER. The length of the CDR3 is 14 residues. The CDR3 sequence: CASSLGTGFEKLFF. CDR3 nucleotides: TGCGCCAGCAGCCTCGGGACAGGGTTTGAAAAACTGTTTTTT.

This clonotype appeared many times. The rearrangement links TRBV15 to TRBJ1-6, with 8 bases identical to TRBD1. Germline assignment: CDR1 LNHNV and CDR2 YYDKDF (reference sequence). The CDR3 totals 14 residues. V was pared by 6 bases and J by 10 bases, with 8 bases of the junction left unmatched. Here the CDR3 DNA reads TGTGCCACCAGGCAGGGGGCAACTTTGTCACCCCTCCACTTT. Residues: CATRQGATLSPLHF.